One sample yielded the 2 T cell receptor beta chains listed below, sequenced in a study of shared clonotypes between healthy human individuals. Positive CCR7 selection of CD45RO-negative cells yielded the naive CD8 cells, and terminally differentiated effector memory CD45RA+ cells were excluded. Method: immunoSEQ multiplex PCR; TCRdb's copy keeps in-frame clones and lacks some. The data hold roughly 1,800,000 clones, with roughly 94% observed a single time. Material for sequencing was naive CD8+ T cells sorted from blood. Receptors originate from a man in his late teens or twenties in good health.

The J gene is TRBJ2-7, the V gene TRBV7-8; D possibly matches TRBD1 or TRBD2 (5 bases each). This CDR3 contains 13 residues. The germline gives CDR1 SGHVS, CDR2 FQNEAQ. V gave up 4 bases and J gave up 6 bases, with 13 bases separating them. CDR3 residues: CASSSGAQTEQYF. In nucleotides, the CDR3 is TGTGCCAGCAGCTCCGGGGCGCAGACCGAGCAGTACTTC.

V and J are TRBV4-3 and TRBJ2-7, with TRBD2 matching over 10 bases. Germline V gene sequence: CDR1 LGHNA, CDR2 YSLEER. The V segment lost 5 bases and the J segment 5 bases; nucleotides outside the gene matches: 12. The CDR3 runs 16 residues. The CDR3 sequence: CASSSMLAGVRHEQYF. CDR3 in DNA: TGCGCCAGCAGCTCCATGCTAGCGGGAGTTAGGCACGAGCAGTACTTC.